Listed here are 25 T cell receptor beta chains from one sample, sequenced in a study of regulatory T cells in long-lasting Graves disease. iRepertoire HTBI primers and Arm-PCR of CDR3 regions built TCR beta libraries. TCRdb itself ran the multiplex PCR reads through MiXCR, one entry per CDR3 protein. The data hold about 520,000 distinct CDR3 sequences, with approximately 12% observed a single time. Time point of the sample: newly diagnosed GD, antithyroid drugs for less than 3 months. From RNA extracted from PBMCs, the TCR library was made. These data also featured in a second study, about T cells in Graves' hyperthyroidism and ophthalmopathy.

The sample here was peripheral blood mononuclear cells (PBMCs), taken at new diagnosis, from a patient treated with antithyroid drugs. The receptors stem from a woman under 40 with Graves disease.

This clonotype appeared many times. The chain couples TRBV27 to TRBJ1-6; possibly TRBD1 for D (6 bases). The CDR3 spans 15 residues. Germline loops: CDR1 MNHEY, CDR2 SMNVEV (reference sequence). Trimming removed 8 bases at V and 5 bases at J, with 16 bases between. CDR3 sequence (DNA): TGTGCCAGCTGCTACACGGGACACAATAATTCACCCCTCCACTTT. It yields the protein CASCYTGHNNSPLHF.

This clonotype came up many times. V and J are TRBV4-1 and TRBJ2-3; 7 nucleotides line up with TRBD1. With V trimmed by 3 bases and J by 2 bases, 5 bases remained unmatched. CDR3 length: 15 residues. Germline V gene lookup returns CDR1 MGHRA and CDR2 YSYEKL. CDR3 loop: CASSHTTGLTDTQYF. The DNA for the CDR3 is TGCGCCAGCAGCCACACGACAGGGCTCACAGATACGCAGTATTTT.

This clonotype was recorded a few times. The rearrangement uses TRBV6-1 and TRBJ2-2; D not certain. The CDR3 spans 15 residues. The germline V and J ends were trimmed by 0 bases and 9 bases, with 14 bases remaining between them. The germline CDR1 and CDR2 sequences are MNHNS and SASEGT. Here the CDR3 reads CASSEAPAPYRELFF. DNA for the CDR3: TGTGCCAGCAGTGAAGCGCCCGCCCCGTACCGGGAGCTGTTTTTT.

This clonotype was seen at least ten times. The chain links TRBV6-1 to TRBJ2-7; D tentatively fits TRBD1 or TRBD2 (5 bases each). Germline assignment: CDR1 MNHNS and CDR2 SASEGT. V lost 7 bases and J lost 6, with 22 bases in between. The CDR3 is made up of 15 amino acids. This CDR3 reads CASMRNWAGTTEQYF. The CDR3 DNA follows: TGTGCCAGCATGAGGAACTGGGCTGGGACCACCGAGCAGTACTTC.

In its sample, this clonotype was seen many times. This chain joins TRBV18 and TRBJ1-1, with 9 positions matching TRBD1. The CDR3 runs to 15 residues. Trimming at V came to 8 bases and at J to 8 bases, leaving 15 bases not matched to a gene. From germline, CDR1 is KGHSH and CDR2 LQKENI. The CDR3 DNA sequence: TGTGCCAGCAGTCCCGGGACAGGGCGAGTAGAGGAAGCTTTCTTT. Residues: CASSPGTGRVEEAFF.

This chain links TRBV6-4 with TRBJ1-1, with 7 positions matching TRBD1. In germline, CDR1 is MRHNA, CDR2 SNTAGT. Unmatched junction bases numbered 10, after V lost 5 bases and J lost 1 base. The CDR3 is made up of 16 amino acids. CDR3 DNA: TGTGCCAGCAGTTACTTGTTGGACAGGCCGAACACTGAAGCTTTCTTT. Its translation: CASSYLLDRPNTEAFF.

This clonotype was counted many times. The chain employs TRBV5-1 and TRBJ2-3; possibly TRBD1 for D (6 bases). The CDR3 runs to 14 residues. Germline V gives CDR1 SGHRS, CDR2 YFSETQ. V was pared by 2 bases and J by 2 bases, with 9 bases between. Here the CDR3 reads CASSFDRITDTQYF. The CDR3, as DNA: TGCGCCAGCAGCTTCGACAGGATCACAGATACGCAGTATTTT.

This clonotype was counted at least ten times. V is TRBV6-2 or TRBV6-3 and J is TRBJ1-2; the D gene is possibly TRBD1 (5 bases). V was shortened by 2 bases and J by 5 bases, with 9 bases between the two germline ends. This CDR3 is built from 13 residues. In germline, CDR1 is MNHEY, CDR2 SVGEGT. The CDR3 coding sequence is TGTGCCAGCAGTTACACGGGGCGGTATGGCTACACCTTC. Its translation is CASSYTGRYGYTF.

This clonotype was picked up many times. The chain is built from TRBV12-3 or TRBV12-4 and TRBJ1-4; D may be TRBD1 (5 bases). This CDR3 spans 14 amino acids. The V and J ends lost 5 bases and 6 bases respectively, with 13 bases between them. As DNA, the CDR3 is TGTGCCAGCAGTCCGACAGAGGAGCATGAAAAACTGTTTTTT. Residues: CASSPTEEHEKLFF.

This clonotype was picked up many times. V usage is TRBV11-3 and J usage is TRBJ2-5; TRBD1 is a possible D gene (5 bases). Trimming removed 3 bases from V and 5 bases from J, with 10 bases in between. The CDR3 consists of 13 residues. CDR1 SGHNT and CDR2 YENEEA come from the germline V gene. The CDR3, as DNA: TGTGCCAGCAGCTTGACAGACCTGGAGACCCAGTACTTC. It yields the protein CASSLTDLETQYF.

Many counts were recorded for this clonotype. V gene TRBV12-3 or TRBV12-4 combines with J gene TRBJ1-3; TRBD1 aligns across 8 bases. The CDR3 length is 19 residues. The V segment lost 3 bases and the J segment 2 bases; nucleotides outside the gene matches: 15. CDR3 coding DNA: TGTGCCAGCAGTTTGGAAGCCCGGGACAGGTATCCACCTGGAAACACCATATATTTT. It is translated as CASSLEARDRYPPGNTIYF.

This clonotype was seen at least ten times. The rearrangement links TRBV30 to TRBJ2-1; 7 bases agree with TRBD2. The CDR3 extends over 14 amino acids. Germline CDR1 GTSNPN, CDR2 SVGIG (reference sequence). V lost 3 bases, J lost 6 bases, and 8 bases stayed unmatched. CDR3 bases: TGTGCCTGGAGGACGACTAGCTTCTCCAATGAGCAGTTCTTC. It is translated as CAWRTTSFSNEQFF.

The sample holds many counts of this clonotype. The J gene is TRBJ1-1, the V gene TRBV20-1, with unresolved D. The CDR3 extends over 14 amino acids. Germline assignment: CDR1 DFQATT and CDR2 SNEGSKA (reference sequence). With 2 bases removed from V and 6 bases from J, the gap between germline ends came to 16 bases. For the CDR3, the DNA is TGCAGTGCTAGACCCAGCGGCAATAAGCCTGAAGCTTTCTTT. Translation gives CSARPSGNKPEAFF.

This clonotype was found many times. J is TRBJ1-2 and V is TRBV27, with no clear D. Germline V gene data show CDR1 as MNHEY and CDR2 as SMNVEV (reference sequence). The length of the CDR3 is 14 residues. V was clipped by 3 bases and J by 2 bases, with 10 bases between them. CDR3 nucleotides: TGTGCCAGCAGTTTCGGTGGACGGAACTATGGCTACACCTTC. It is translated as CASSFGGRNYGYTF.

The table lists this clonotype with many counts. CDR3 in amino acids: CASSQPVLAGGPVSEQFF. In DNA form, the CDR3 reads TGTGCCAGCTCACAACCGGTCCTAGCGGGAGGGCCGGTGAGCGAGCAGTTCTTC. The J gene is TRBJ2-1, the V gene TRBV18, with 12 bases lining up with TRBD2. Germline CDR1 and CDR2: KGHSH and LQKENI. The CDR3 is made up of 18 amino acids. Trimming took 4 bases from V and 10 from J; bases not matched to a gene: 17.

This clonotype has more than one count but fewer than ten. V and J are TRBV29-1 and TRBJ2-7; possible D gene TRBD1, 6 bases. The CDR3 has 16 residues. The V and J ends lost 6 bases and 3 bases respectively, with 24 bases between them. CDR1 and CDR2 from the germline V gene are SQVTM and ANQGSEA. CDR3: CSVVGQSTEGFYEQYF. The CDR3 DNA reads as TGCAGCGTGGTTGGACAGTCCACCGAGGGATTCTACGAGCAGTACTTC.

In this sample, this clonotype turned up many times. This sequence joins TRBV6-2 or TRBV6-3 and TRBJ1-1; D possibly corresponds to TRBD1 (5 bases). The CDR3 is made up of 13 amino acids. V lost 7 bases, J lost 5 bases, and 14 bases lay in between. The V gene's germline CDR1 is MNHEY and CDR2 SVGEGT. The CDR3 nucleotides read TGTGCCAGCACCCAGGCCGGGGGGACTGAAGCTTTCTTT. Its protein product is CASTQAGGTEAFF.

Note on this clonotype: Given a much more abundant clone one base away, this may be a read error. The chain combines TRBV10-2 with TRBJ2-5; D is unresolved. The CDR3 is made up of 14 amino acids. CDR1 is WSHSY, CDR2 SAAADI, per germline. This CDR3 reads CASSMSLPEEAQYF. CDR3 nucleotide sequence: TGCGCCAGCAGCATGAGCCTCCCAGAAGAGGCCCAGTACTTC.

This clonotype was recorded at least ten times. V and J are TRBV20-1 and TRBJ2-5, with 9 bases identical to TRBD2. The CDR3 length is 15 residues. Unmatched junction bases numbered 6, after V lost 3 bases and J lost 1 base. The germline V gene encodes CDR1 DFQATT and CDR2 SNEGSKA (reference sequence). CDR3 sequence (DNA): TGCAGTGCTAGTGGTAGTAGCGGGAGCCAAGAGACCCAGTACTTC. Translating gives CSASGSSGSQETQYF.

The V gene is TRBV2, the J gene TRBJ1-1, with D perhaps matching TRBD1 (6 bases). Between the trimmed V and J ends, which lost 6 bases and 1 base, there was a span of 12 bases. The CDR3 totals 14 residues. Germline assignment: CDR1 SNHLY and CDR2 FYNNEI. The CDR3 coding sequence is TGTGCCAGCAGCACCTACAGGGAGAACACTGAAGCTTTCTTT. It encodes CASSTYRENTEAFF.

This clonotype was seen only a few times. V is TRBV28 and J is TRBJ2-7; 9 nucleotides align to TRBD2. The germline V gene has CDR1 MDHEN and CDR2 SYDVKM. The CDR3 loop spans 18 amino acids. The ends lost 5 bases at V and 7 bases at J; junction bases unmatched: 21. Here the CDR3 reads CASSPPLAGGPRTLEQYF. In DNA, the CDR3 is TGTGCCAGCAGTCCCCCTCTCGCGGGAGGGCCGAGGACTCTTGAGCAGTACTTC.

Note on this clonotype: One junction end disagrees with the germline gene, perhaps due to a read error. CDR3 loop: CASKNSGHHYGQYF. The CDR3 DNA reads as TGTGCCAGCAAAAATTCAGGACACCACTACGGGCAGTACTTC. The chain combines TRBV2 with TRBJ2-7; a weak D match, TRBD1 (5 bases). This CDR3 contains 14 residues. CDR1 and CDR2 from the germline V gene are SNHLY and FYNNEI.

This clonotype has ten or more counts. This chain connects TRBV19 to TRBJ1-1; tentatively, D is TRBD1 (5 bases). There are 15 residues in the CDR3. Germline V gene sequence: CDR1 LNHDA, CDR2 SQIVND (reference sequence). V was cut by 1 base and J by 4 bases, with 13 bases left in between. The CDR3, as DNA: TGTGCCAGTAGTATAGTTCCAGGGATCAGCACTGAAGCTTTCTTT. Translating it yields CASSIVPGISTEAFF.

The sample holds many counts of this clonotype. The CDR3 reads CASSYLPGNQPQHF. As DNA, the CDR3 is TGTGCCAGCAGTTACTTGCCAGGGAATCAGCCCCAGCATTTT. The chain employs TRBV6-2 or TRBV6-3 and TRBJ1-5; weak D call: TRBD1 (5 bases). CDR1 MNHEY and CDR2 SVGEGT come from the germline V gene. The V gene lost 1 base and the J gene lost 4 bases, with 8 bases spanning the gap. The CDR3 totals 14 residues.

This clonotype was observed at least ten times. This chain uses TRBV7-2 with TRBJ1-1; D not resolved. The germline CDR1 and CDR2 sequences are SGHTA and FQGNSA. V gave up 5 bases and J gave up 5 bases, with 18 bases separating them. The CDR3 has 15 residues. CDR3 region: CASSPRRESGTEAFF. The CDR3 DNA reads TGTGCCAGCAGCCCGAGGAGGGAGTCGGGAACTGAAGCTTTCTTT.